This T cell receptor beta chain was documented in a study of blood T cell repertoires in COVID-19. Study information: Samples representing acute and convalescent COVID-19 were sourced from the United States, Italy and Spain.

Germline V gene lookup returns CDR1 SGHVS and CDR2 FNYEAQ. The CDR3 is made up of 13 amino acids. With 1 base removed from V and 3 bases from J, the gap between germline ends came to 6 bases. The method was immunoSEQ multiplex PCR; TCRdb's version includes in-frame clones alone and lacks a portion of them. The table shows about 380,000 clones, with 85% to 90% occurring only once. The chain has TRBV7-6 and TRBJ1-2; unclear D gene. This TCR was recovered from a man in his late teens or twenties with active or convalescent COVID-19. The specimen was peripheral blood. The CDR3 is CASSLGRDYGYTF. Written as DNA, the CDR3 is TGTGCCAGCAGCTTAGGGCGGGACTATGGCTACACCTTC.